This T cell receptor (beta chain) was found in a study of regulatory T cells in long-lasting Graves disease. Study context: More than 5 years of antithyroid drugs with positive TSH receptor antibodies defined persistent Graves' disease. Overall study results and limits: Relative to newly diagnosed Graves' patients, persistent ones had lower TCR diversity.

Trimming took 6 bases from V and 5 from J, leaving 13 bases between them. In germline, CDR1 is MNHEY, CDR2 SMNVEV (reference sequence). This CDR3 comprises 13 residues. TCR beta libraries were built with iRepertoire HTBI primers and Arm-PCR of CDR3 regions. TCRdb redid the calling of the multiplex PCR reads with MiXCR, one entry per CDR3 protein. The profile shows under 450,000 distinct CDR3 sequences, more than 20% of them singletons. Regarding this clonotype: What it recognizes is unknown.

The sample's time point: persistent/refractory GD, antithyroid drugs over 5 years with positive TRAb. RNA extracted from PBMCs served as the sequencing template. The authors drew patients from an endocrinology department in Xi'an, China. The material was peripheral blood mononuclear cells (PBMCs), obtained when the disease was refractory, from a patient treated with antithyroid drugs. This rearrangement joins TRBV27 to TRBJ1-1; D gene uncertain. This TCR was recovered from a woman in her forties with Graves disease. The CDR3 DNA is TGTGCCAGCAGGGGGTTCCGAGGGACTGAAGCTTTCTTT. This codes for CASRGFRGTEAFF.